This is a list of T cell receptor beta chains from one sample in a study of CD8+CD57+ T cells in acquired aplastic anemia. MiXCR was run by TCRdb on the reads, yielding one entry per CDR3 protein. Of more than 200,000 distinct CDR3 sequences listed, roughly 50% are singletons. Specimen: sorted CD4+, CD8+, or CD8+CD57+ T cells (not recorded which) from PBMCs. The source of these receptors is a human donor with aplastic anemia. Both conserved end residues are part of each CDR3. Fields, in order: V gene, J gene, D gene, clone size, CDR3 DNA, CDR3 protein. D genes are given only for firm matches. Only some rows state a clone size, as once, few, many or a class for expanded clones.

v_gene: TRBV12-3/TRBV12-4
j_gene: TRBJ1-2
d_gene: NA
abundance: many
CDR3nt: TGTGCCAGCAGCCGACTCAGTGCACGGAGGATGGGGAACTATGGCTACACCTTC
CDR3aa: CASSRLSARRMGNYGYTF

v_gene: TRBV2
j_gene: TRBJ1-6
d_gene: TRBD1
abundance: NA
CDR3nt: TGTGCCAGCAGTAGGTCGGGACAGGGTGATTCACCCCTCCACTTT
CDR3aa: CASSRSGQGDSPLHF

v_gene: TRBV30
j_gene: TRBJ1-1
d_gene: NA
abundance: many
CDR3nt: TGTGCCTGGAGTAGGGAGAACACTGAAGCTTTCTTT
CDR3aa: CAWSRENTEAFF

v_gene: TRBV10-3
j_gene: TRBJ2-3
d_gene: NA
abundance: NA
CDR3nt: TGTGCCACAGGGGGAGGGAGGGCGCAGTATTTT
CDR3aa: CATGGGRAQYF

v_gene: TRBV19
j_gene: TRBJ2-5
d_gene: NA
abundance: NA
CDR3nt: TGTGCCAGTAGTATACGGGGGAATGGTGAGACCCAGTACTTC
CDR3aa: CASSIRGNGETQYF

v_gene: TRBV4-1
j_gene: TRBJ1-2
d_gene: NA
abundance: many
CDR3nt: TGCGCCAGCAGCCATTTCCAAATCGACTATGGCTACACCTTC
CDR3aa: CASSHFQIDYGYTF

v_gene: TRBV19
j_gene: TRBJ2-1
d_gene: TRBD2
abundance: many
CDR3nt: TGTGCCAGTACCAAGGGGACTAGCGGAATTGAGCAGTTCTTC
CDR3aa: CASTKGTSGIEQFF

v_gene: TRBV5-5
j_gene: TRBJ1-1
d_gene: NA
abundance: many
CDR3nt: TGTGCCAGCAGCTCGGGGGGTGAAGCTTTCTTT
CDR3aa: CASSSGGEAFF

v_gene: TRBV7-9
j_gene: TRBJ2-3
d_gene: NA
abundance: NA
CDR3nt: TGTGCCAGTAGAAACTCAAGGTTTACAGATACGCAGTATTTT
CDR3aa: CASRNSRFTDTQYF

v_gene: TRBV10-1
j_gene: TRBJ1-2
d_gene: NA
abundance: medium-sized
CDR3nt: TGCGCCAGCAGTGAGTCCCAGGGCGGTGGCTACACCTTC
CDR3aa: CASSESQGGGYTF

v_gene: TRBV7-9
j_gene: TRBJ2-2
d_gene: TRBD2
abundance: NA
CDR3nt: TGTGCCAGCAGCTTAACAGCGGGGGGAAACACCGGGGAGCTGTTTTTT
CDR3aa: CASSLTAGGNTGELFF

v_gene: TRBV11-3
j_gene: TRBJ2-3
d_gene: TRBD2
abundance: many
CDR3nt: TGTGCCAGCAGCCTCAGTACCGCGCTAGCGGGGGGGAGTACGCAGTATTTT
CDR3aa: CASSLSTALAGGSTQYF

v_gene: TRBV3-1
j_gene: TRBJ2-3
d_gene: NA
abundance: few
CDR3nt: TGTGCCAGCAGCTTCATAACAGATACGCAGTATTTT
CDR3aa: CASSFITDTQYF

v_gene: TRBV18
j_gene: TRBJ2-2
d_gene: NA
abundance: many
CDR3nt: TGTGCCAGCTCACCACCCGGCGGGGAGCTGTTTTTT
CDR3aa: CASSPPGGELFF

v_gene: TRBV12-3/TRBV12-4
j_gene: TRBJ1-3
d_gene: NA
abundance: many
CDR3nt: TGTGCCAGCACCAGGGCACCTACTGGAAACACCATATATTTT
CDR3aa: CASTRAPTGNTIYF

v_gene: TRBV7-2
j_gene: TRBJ1-2
d_gene: NA
abundance: many
CDR3nt: TGTGCCAGCAGCTTAGCCTACCTTGGTGGCTATGGCTACACCTTC
CDR3aa: CASSLAYLGGYGYTF

v_gene: TRBV6-5
j_gene: TRBJ1-1
d_gene: TRBD1
abundance: few
CDR3nt: TGTGCCAGCAGGCCACAGGGGTTGAACACTGAAGCTTTCTTT
CDR3aa: CASRPQGLNTEAFF

v_gene: TRBV20-1
j_gene: TRBJ2-7
d_gene: TRBD2
abundance: NA
CDR3nt: TGCAGTGCTAGAGACAAATTCGAGCGGGAGGTCTCCTACGAGCAGTACTTC
CDR3aa: CSARDKFEREVSYEQYF

v_gene: TRBV6-6
j_gene: TRBJ1-2
d_gene: NA
abundance: NA
CDR3nt: TGTGCCATCAGTGAGCCCAGAGGCTACACCTTC
CDR3aa: CAISEPRGYTF

v_gene: TRBV5-6
j_gene: TRBJ1-6
d_gene: NA
abundance: NA
CDR3nt: TGTGCCAGCAGCTTGGTCGGGACGGGGAATTCACCCCTCCACTTT
CDR3aa: CASSLVGTGNSPLHF